This entry describes one T cell receptor beta chain. The CDR3 consists of 16 residues. CDR1 and CDR2 (germline): SGDLS, YYNGEE. Between the trimmed V and J ends, which lost 0 bases and 0 bases, there was a span of 7 bases. This record belongs to a study of T-cell memory formation after mild COVID-19. Overall study context: Clustering of TCRs was largely donor specific.

TCRdb passed the 5' RACE reads through MiXCR, listing each CDR3 protein once. This sample has fewer than 250,000 distinct CDR3 sequences, with about 17% found just once. The chain links TRBV9 to TRBJ2-6; D ambiguous. Sequencing input: PBMCs or a T cell subset sorted from them (not recorded which). The origin of this receptor is an adult woman who had mild COVID-19 (a few samples of this study predate the infection). Cell type and time point are not known. The CDR3 DNA reads TGTGCCAGCAGCGTAGCTCCCCGCTCTGGGGCCAACGTCCTGACTTTC. As protein: CASSVAPRSGANVLTF.